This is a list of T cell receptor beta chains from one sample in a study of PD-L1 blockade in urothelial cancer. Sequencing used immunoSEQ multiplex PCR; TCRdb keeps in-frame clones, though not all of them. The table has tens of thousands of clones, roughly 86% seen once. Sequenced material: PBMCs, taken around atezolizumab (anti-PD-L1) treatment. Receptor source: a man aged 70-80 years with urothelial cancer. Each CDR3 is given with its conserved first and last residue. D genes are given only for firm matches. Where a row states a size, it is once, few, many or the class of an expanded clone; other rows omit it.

CASSLILGAPGELFF TGTGCCAGCAGTTTAATTTTAGGGGCCCCCGGGGAGCTGTTTTTT TRBV27 NA NA TRBJ2-2
CASSLDPGVYEQYF TGCGCCAGCAGCTTGGATCCGGGAGTCTACGAGCAGTACTTC TRBV5-1 NA NA TRBJ2-7
CASTLPGGISQYF TGTGCCAGCACTCTTCCTGGGGGGATATCGCAGTATTTT TRBV28 NA NA TRBJ2-3
CSASNYEQFF TGCAGTGCTAGTAACTATGAGCAGTTCTTC TRBV20-1 NA NA TRBJ2-1
CASGLVKRCEQYF TGTGCTAGTGGTTTGGTAAAGAGGTGCGAGCAGTACTTC TRBV12-5 NA NA TRBJ2-7
CASSPREGDQPQHF TGTGCCAGCAGCCCCCGCGAAGGAGATCAGCCCCAGCATTTT TRBV7-8 NA NA TRBJ1-5
CASSPTPGTRPLEAFF TGTGCCAGTAGTCCGACTCCGGGAACCCGTCCTTTGGAAGCTTTCTTT TRBV19 NA NA TRBJ1-1
CASSYYPPGQGDNEQYF TGTGCCAGCAGCTATTACCCCCCGGGACAGGGAGACAACGAGCAGTACTTC TRBV11-2 NA TRBD1 TRBJ2-7
CASSFTRAAGPSSYEQYF TGTGCCAGCAGTTTTACGAGGGCCGCGGGCCCTAGCTCCTACGAGCAGTACTTC TRBV27 NA NA TRBJ2-7
CASSMMTRKTGELFF TGTGCCAGTAGTATGATGACTAGGAAGACCGGGGAGCTGTTTTTT TRBV19 once NA TRBJ2-2
CASSHWGEAGANVLTF TGCGCCAGCAGCCACTGGGGGGAAGCTGGGGCCAACGTCCTGACTTTC TRBV4-3 few NA TRBJ2-6
CASSQVAGGFNEQFF TGTGCCAGCAGCCAAGTTGCAGGGGGATTCAATGAGCAGTTCTTC TRBV4-2 NA TRBD1 TRBJ2-1
CASSQDDSGYTF TGTGCCAGCAGCCAAGATGACTCAGGGTACACCTTC TRBV4-2 few NA TRBJ1-2
CASRTGGGETQYF TGTGCCAGCAGGACAGGGGGAGGAGAGACCCAGTACTTC TRBV2 NA TRBD1 TRBJ2-5
CASSSTRGLAGVGDTQYF TGTGCCAGCAGTTCAACCCGGGGACTAGCGGGAGTAGGGGATACGCAGTATTTT TRBV2 NA TRBD2 TRBJ2-3
CASSRWNAYRGNTGELFF TGTGCCAGCAGTCGCTGGAACGCTTACAGGGGGAACACCGGGGAGCTGTTTTTT TRBV28 once TRBD1 TRBJ2-2
CASRPDSATDTQYF TGCGCCAGCAGACCTGACTCGGCCACAGATACGCAGTATTTT TRBV5-1 NA NA TRBJ2-3
CASSSQGNTEAFF TGTGCCAGTAGTTCACAGGGGAACACTGAAGCTTTCTTT TRBV19 few NA TRBJ1-1